This entry concerns a single T cell receptor beta chain. Its matching antigen is unknown. The CDR3 consists of 14 residues. The germline V gene has CDR1 DFQATT and CDR2 SNEGSKA (reference sequence). Trimming took 6 bases from V and 0 from J, leaving 15 bases between them. These data belong to a study of CD8 T cells in Susac syndrome. Study background: Patients with Susac syndrome, at blood draw, were therapy-naive, on corticosteroids, or on intravenous immunoglobulin alone. The study's findings and limits: In total CD8+ repertoires, some 15 Susac-specific public clones were found, and four or five in CD8+ TEMRA repertoires.

Random hexamers were used to reverse transcribe an amount of roughly 0.5 to 1 ug RNA. By means of immunoSEQ multiplex PCR, TCR beta CDR3 spanning 54 Vbeta and 13 Jbeta underwent amplification. MiXCR, run by TCRdb on the immunoSEQ multiplex PCR reads, gives a single entry per CDR3 protein. The sample holds tens of thousands of distinct CDR3 sequences, 96% seen once. The study sequenced TCR beta in blood CD8+ and CD4+ T cells. The clonotype comes from a human donor with Susac syndrome. This chain uses TRBV20-1 with TRBJ2-7; D possibly corresponds to TRBD2 (7 bases). The sequenced sample was CD8+ T cells from PBMCs. CDR3 residues: CSALGGGFSYEQYF. In DNA, the CDR3 is TGCAGTGCACTAGGGGGAGGGTTCTCCTACGAGCAGTACTTC.